This TCR beta chain was retrieved from a study of cytomegalovirus exposure and HLA in healthy donors. Overall study findings and caveats: Productive status was seen about 90% or about 30% of the time for most TCR beta V segments in an earlier analysis. Indistinguishability led to the exclusion of some V segments, TRBV6-2 and TRBV6-3 included.

This clone was seen a single time. Antigen: not known. This CDR3 spans 17 amino acids. With V trimmed by 0 bases and J by 5 bases, 10 bases remained unmatched. Germline CDR1 reads SGHVS; CDR2 reads FNYEAQ. The PCR was carried out with 60 Vbeta primers and 13 Jbeta primers. Data came from immunoSEQ multiplex PCR; TCRdb stores just in-frame clones and leaves some out. The data contain roughly 97,000 clones, 81% of them singletons. The chain recombines TRBV7-6 with TRBJ2-7; 10 nucleotides line up with TRBD2. Sequenced input: PBMCs. The TCR originated in a man aged 35-49 years in good health and CMV-seropositive. The CDR3 here is CASSLALASGSYDEQYF. CDR3 coding DNA: TGTGCCAGCAGCTTAGCGCTCGCTAGCGGGAGTTACGACGAGCAGTACTTC.